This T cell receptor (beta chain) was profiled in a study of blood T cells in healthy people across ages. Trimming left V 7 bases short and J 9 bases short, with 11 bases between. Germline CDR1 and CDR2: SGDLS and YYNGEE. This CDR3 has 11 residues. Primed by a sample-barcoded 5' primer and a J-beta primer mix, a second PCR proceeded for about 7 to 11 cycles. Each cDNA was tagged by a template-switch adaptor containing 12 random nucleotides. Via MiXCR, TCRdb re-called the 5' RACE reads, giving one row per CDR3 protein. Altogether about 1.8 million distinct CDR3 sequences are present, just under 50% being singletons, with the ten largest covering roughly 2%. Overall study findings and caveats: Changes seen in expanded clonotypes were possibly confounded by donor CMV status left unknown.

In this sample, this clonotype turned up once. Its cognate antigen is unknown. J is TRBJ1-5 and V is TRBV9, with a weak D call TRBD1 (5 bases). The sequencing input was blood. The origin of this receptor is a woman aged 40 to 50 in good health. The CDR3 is CASGGQGPQHF. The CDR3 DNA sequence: TGTGCCAGCGGGGGTCAAGGGCCCCAGCATTTT.